This T cell receptor (beta chain) was found in a study of cytomegalovirus exposure and HLA in healthy donors. Study-level points and caveats: Most sequenced TCRs were rare (though some public TCRs occurred in many donors).

This PCR relied on a set of 60 Vbeta primers and 13 Jbeta primers. This table comes from immunoSEQ multiplex PCR, and its TCRdb copy is limited to in-frame clones, with some not included. The data hold 170,000 or so clones, with over 70% observed a single time. V was trimmed by 5 bases and J by 11 bases, leaving 12 bases between them. The CDR3 sequence is 11 residues long. Germline V gene data show CDR1 as MRHNA and CDR2 as SNTAGT. About this clone itself: As yet, its antigen is unknown.

The sequence derives from a woman aged 60 to 75 in good health and CMV-seropositive. This rearrangement joins TRBV6-4 to TRBJ1-1; D unresolved. The sample consisted of PBMCs. The CDR3 sequence: CASSTKLRAFF. The CDR3 nucleotides are TGTGCCAGCAGTACCAAGTTGCGGGCTTTCTTT.